Given below is one T cell receptor beta chain in context. The data were obtained in a study of blood T cell repertoires in COVID-19. Sequencing was performed with immunoSEQ multiplex PCR; in TCRdb, only in-frame clones are kept and a portion is missing. The table includes hundreds of thousands of clones, roughly 91% detected once. Trimming removed 4 bases from V and 5 bases from J, with 14 bases in between. Germline V CDR1 and CDR2: SGHAT, FQNNGV. This CDR3 region has 14 residues. The chain links TRBV11-2 to TRBJ1-2; D unclear. This receptor was obtained from a woman aged 45-65 years with COVID-19, enrolled during active disease. The sample taken for sequencing was peripheral blood. Here the CDR3 DNA reads TGTGCCAGCAGCTCGGCGGGCAGAATTTATGGCTACACCTTC. It translates to CASSSAGRIYGYTF.